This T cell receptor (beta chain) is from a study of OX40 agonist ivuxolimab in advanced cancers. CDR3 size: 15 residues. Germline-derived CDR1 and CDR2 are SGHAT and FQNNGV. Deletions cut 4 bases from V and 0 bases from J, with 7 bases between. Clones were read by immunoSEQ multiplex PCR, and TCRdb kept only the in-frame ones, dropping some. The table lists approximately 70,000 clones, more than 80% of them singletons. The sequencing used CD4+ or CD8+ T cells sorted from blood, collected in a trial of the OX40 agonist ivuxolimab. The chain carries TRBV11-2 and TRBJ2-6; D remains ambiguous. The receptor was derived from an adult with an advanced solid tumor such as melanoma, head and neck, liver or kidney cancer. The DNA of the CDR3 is TGTGCCAGCAGCTCCGGCCTCTCTGGGGCCAACGTCCTGACTTTC. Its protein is CASSSGLSGANVLTF.